This record looks at one T cell receptor (beta chain) sequence and its context. The entry originates in a study of blood T cell repertoires in COVID-19. Study-level background: The study drew acute and convalescent COVID-19 samples from the United States, Italy and Spain.

Trimming cost V 0 bases and J 6 bases; bases outside gene matches: 2. The CDR3 consists of 15 residues. Germline values: CDR1 SGDLS, CDR2 YYNGEE. Authors' processing steps: Estimated nucleated cell counts came from reference gene primer amplification. The method was immunoSEQ multiplex PCR; TCRdb's version includes in-frame clones alone and lacks a portion of them. V, J and clone size are taken as reported in that table, and D and trimming were inferred from the DNA itself. The sample yields about 260,000 clones, roughly 87% seen once. Material for sequencing was peripheral blood. This TCR was sampled from a human donor in a cohort sampled during active COVID-19. V is TRBV9 and J is TRBJ1-4, with 10 bases matching TRBD1. CDR3 in amino acids: CASSVEGQGYEKLFF. DNA of the CDR3: TGTGCCAGCAGCGTAGAGGGACAGGGGTATGAAAAACTGTTTTTT.